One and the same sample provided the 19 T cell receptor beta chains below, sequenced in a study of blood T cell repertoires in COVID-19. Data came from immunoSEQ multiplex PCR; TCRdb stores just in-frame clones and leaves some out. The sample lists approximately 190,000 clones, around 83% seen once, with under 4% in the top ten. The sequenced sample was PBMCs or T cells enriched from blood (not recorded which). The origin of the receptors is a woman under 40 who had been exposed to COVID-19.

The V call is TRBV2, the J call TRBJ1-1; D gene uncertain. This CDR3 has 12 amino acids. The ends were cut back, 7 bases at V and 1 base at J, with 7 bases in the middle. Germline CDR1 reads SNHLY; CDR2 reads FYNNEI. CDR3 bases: TGTGCCAGCAAAACACAGAACACTGAAGCTTTCTTT. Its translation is CASKTQNTEAFF.

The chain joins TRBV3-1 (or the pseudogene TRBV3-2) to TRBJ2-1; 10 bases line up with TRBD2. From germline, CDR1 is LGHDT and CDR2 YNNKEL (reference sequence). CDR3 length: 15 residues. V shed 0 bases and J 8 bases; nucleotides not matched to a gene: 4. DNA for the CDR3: TGTGCCAGCAGCCAAGACTCTAGCGGGGGTTATGAGCAGTTCTTC. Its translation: CASSQDSSGGYEQFF.

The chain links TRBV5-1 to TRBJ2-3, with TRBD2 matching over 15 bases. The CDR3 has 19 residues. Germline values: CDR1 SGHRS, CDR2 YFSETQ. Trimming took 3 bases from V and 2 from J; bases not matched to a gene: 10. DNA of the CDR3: TGCGCCAGCAGCTCCTGGACTAGCGGGGGGGCCTCACACACAGATACGCAGTATTTT. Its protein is CASSSWTSGGASHTDTQYF.

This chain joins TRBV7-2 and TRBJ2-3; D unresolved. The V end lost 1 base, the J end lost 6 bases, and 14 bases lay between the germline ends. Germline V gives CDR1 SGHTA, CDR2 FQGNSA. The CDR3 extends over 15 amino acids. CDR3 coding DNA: TGTGCCAGCAGCTTAGTAGCCAGACCTGGTGATACGCAGTATTTT. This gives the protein CASSLVARPGDTQYF. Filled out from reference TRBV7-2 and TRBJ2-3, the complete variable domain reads GAGVSQSPSNKVTEKGKDVELRCDPISGHTALYWYRQSLGQGLEFLIYFQGNSAPDKSGLPSDRFSAERTGGSVSTLTIQRTQQEDSAVYLCASSLVARPGDTQYFGPGTRLTVL.

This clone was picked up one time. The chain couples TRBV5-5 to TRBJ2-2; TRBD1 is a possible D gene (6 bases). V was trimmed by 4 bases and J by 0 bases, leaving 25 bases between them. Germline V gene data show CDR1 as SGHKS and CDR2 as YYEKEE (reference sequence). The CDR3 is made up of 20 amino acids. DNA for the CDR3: TGTGCCAGCAGCATAAACCGGGACACCTGGACCTTTACGAACACCGGGGAGCTGTTTTTT. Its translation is CASSINRDTWTFTNTGELFF.

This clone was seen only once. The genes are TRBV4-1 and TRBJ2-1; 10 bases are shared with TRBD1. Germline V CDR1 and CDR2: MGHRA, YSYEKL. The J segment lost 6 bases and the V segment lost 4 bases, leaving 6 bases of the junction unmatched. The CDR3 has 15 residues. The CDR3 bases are TGCGCCAGCAGCCCAAGACAGGGGGCCCCCAATGAGCAGTTCTTC. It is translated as CASSPRQGAPNEQFF.

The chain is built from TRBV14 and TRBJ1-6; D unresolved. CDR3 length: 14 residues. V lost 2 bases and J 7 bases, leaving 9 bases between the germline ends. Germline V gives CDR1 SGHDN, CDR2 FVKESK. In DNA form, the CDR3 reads TGTGCCAGCAGCCAAAGCCTGGTAAATTCACCCCTCCACTTT. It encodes CASSQSLVNSPLHF.

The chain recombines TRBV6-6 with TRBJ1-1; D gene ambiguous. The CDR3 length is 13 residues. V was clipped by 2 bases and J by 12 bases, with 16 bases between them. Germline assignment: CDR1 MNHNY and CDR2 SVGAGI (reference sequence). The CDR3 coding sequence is TGTGCCAGCAGTTACCTCCCCTCGGACTGGACTTTCTTT. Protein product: CASSYLPSDWTFF.

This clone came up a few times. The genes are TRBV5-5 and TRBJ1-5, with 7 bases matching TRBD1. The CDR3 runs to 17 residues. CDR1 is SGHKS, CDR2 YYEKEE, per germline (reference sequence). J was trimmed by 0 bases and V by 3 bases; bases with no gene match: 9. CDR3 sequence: CASSSNLRGTSNQPQHF. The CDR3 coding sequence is TGTGCCAGCAGCTCAAACCTCAGGGGGACTAGCAATCAGCCCCAGCATTTT.

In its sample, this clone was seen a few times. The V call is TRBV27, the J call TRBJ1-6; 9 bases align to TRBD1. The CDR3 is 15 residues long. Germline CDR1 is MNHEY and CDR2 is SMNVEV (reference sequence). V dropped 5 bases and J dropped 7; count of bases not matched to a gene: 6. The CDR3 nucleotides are TGTGCCAGCAGTCCACGGGACAGGGCCAATTCACCCCTCCACTTT. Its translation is CASSPRDRANSPLHF.

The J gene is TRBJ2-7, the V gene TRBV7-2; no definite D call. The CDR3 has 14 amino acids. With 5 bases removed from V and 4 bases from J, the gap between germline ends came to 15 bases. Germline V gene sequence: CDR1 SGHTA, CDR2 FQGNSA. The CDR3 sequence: CASSPASPHYEQYF. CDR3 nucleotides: TGTGCCAGCAGCCCCGCTAGTCCGCATTACGAGCAGTACTTC.

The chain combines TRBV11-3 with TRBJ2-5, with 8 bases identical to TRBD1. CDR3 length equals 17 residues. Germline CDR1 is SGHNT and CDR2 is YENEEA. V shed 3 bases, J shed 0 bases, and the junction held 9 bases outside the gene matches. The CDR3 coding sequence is TGTGCCAGCAGCTTTGGCTTGACGGACAGGGACCAAGAGACCCAGTACTTC. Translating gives CASSFGLTDRDQETQYF.

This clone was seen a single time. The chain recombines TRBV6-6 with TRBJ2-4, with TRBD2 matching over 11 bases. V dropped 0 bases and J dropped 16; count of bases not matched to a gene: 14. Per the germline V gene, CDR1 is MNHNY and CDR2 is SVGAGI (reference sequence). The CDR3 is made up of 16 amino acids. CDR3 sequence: CASSYSTGTSGDIEYF. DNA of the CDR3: TGTGCCAGCAGTTACTCGACCGGGACTAGCGGAGATATTGAATACTTC.

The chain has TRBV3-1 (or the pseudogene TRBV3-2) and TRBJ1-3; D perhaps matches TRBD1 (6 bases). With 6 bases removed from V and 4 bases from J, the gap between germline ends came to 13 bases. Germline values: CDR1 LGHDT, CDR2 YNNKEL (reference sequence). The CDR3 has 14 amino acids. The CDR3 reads CASSSTGSGNTIYF. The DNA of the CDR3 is TGTGCCAGCAGTTCAACAGGGAGCGGAAACACCATATATTTT.

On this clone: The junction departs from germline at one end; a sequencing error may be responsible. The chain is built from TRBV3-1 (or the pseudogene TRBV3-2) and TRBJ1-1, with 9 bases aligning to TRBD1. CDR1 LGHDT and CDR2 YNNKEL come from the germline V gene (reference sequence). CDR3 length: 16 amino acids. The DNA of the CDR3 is TGTGCCAGCAGCCAAGATAGGGACAGGGTGAAAACTGAAGCTTTCTTT. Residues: CASSQDRDRVKTEAFF.

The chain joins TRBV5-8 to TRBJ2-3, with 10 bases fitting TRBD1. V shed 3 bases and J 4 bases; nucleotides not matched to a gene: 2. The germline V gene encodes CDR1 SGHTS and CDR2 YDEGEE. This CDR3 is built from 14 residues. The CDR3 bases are TGTGCCAGCAGCTACGACAGGGGGCCAGATACGCAGTATTTT. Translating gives CASSYDRGPDTQYF.

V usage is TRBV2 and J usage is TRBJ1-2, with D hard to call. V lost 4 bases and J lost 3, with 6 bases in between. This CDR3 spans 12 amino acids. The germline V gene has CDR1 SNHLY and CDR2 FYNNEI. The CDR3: CASSAGYYGYTF. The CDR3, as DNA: TGTGCCAGCAGTGCGGGATACTATGGCTACACCTTC. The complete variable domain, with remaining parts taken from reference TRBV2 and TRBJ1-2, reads EPEVTQTPSHQVTQMGQEVILRCVPISNHLYFYWYRQILGQKVEFLVSFYNNEISEKSEIFDDQFSVERPDGSNFTLKIRSTKLEDSAMYFCASSAGYYGYTFGSGTRLTVV.

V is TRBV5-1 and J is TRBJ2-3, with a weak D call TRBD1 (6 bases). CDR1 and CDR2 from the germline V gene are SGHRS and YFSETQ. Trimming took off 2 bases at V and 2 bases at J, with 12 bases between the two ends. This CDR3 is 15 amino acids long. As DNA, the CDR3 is TGCGCCAGCAGCTTTAACAGGGCGAACACAGATACGCAGTATTTT. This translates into CASSFNRANTDTQYF. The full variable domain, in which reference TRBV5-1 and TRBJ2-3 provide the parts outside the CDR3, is KAGVTQTPRYLIKTRGQQVTLSCSPISGHRSVSWYQQTPGQGLQFLFEYFSETQRNKGNFPGRFSGRQFSNSRSEMNVSTLELGDSALYLCASSFNRANTDTQYFGPGTRLTVL.

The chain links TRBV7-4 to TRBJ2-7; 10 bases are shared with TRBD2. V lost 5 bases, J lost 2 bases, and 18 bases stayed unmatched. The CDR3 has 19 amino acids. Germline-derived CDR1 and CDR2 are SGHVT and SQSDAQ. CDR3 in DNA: TGTGCCAGCAGCAGATGCGGTTGTAGCGGGGGGACCGCCCCCTACGAGCAGTACTTC. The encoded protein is CASSRCGCSGGTAPYEQYF. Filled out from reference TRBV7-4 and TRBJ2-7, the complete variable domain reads GAGVSQSPRYKVAKRGRDVALRCDSISGHVTLYWYRQTLGQGSEVLTYSQSDAQRDKSGRPSGRFSAERPERSVSTLKIQRTEQGDSAVYLCASSRCGCSGGTAPYEQYFGPGTRLTVT.